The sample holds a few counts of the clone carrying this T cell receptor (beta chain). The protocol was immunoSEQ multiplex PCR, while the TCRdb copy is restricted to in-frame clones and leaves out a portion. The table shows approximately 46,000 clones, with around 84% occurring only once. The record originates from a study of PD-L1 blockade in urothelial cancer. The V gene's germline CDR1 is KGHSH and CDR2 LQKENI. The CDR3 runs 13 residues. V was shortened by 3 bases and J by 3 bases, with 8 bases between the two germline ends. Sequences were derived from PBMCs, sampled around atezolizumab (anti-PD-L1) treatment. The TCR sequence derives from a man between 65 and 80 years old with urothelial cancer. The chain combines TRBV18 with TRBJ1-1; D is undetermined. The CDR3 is CASSPRSDTEAFF. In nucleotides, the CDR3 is TGTGCCAGCTCACCCCGATCGGACACTGAAGCTTTCTTT.